This T cell receptor beta chain was identified in a study of T cell responses to AZD1222 COVID-19 vaccine. Study as a whole: Investigators merged groups given second doses at roughly 4 or roughly 12 weeks. Whole-study findings and limits: With dominance at 160-218 and 743-854, vaccine-associated CD4 TCRs spanned spike. Donors were largely white British and mainly female; clonal diversity was possibly underestimated. Scientists sampled the repertoires only once the peak T cell response had passed.

To note about this clone: The antigen remains unidentified.

Some clones are missing from TCRdb's copy, which holds only in-frame ones; the method was immunoSEQ multiplex PCR. The sample records about 140,000 clones, around nine tenths being singletons. V shed 3 bases, J shed 2 bases, and the junction held 7 bases outside the gene matches. The CDR3 contains 15 residues. Germline CDR1 and CDR2: MDHEN and SYDVKM. The sample in question was peripheral blood, obtained on day 0 of AZD1222 vaccination. The chain is built from TRBV28 and TRBJ2-7; 7 bases align to TRBD1. The sequence was collected from an adult in good health. CDR3: CASSLRGRPPYEQYF. The CDR3 nucleotides are TGTGCCAGCAGTTTGAGGGGGCGACCCCCCTACGAGCAGTACTTC. Complete variable domain (other parts from reference TRBV28 and TRBJ2-7): DVKVTQSSRYLVKRTGEKVFLECVQDMDHENMFWYRQDPGLGLRLIYFSYDVKMKEKGDIPEGYSVSREKKERFSLILESASTNQTSMYLCASSLRGRPPYEQYFGPGTRLTVT.